This TCR beta chain was obtained from a study of shared clonotypes between healthy human individuals. Study-level information: Three plates each covered CD4 naive and memory; CD8 naive two, CD8 memory one. Study results and caveats: Roughly 5% of naive CD4 clonotypes were common to four donors. In this cohort, only blood was sampled, and tissue repertoires likely differ.

Comments on this clone: Its specificity is not known.

Positive CCR7 selection of CD45RO-negative cells yielded the naive CD8 cells, and terminally differentiated effector memory CD45RA+ cells were excluded. Clones were sequenced by immunoSEQ multiplex PCR, and TCRdb holds only the in-frame ones, with some missing. The sample lists about 2 million clones, less than 95% occurring once. Sequenced material: naive CD8+ T cells sorted from blood. The source of this sequence is a man aged 18-30 years in good health.

This CDR3 is CASSEGGVMSYNEQFF. The CDR3 DNA sequence: TGCGCCAGCAGTGAGGGCGGGGTAATGTCCTACAATGAGCAGTTCTTC. The gene calls are TRBV10-2 and TRBJ2-1, with D possibly matching TRBD2 (6 bases). V was trimmed by 2 bases and J by 1 base, leaving 12 bases between them. Germline V gene sequence: CDR1 WSHSY, CDR2 SAAADI. The CDR3 is 16 amino acids.